This T cell receptor beta chain stems from a study of patients and donors after allogeneic stem cell transplantation (dated by TCRdb to the early 2020s). This clonotype was counted between two and nine times. Its antigen is currently not known. Within one base of it there is no much larger clone, and no base qualities were kept. Spanning cysteine to phenylalanine, the CDR3 consists of 15 amino acids. Kept here is only the CDR3 DNA, which spans 45 bases and is read in frame from base 1. Via the germline V gene (reference sequence), CDR1 is LNHNV and CDR2 YYDKDF. V and J lose 0 bases and 0 bases, and a span of 9 bases separates them. The library was prepared using RT-PCR. Data came from a NextSeq 550. Through fastp at Q25 and MiXCR, TCRdb rebuilt clones from the public reads, retaining in-frame beta chains. Entries are consolidated by CDR3 protein sequence, retaining the most common genes and DNA. This sample lists 800,000 to 1,000,000 distinct CDR3 sequences; roughly 18% were detected once. The ten largest account for 6% of the sample.

In this chain, TRBV15 is recombined with TRBJ2-7, with a tentative D gene TRBD1 over 5 matching bases. Sequencing was done on a sample of blood, either unsorted or a sorted T cell fraction (not recorded which). This receptor was identified in a human donor who was either an allogeneic HSCT recipient or a stem cell or donor lymphocyte infusion donor (not recorded which). It is not recorded whose cells these are; they may come from a transplant donor. The CDR3 reads CATSRDKQDSYEQYF. The nucleotide sequence is given as TGTGCCACCAGCAGAGATAAACAGGACTCCTACGAGCAGTACTTC. The CDR3, completed at both ends by the reference TRBV15 and TRBJ2-7 genes, gives the full variable domain DAMVIQNPRYQVTQFGKPVTLSCSQTLNHNVMYWYQQKSSQAPKLLFHYYDKDFNNEADTPDNFQSRRPNTSFCFLDIRSPGLGDTAMYLCATSRDKQDSYEQYFGPGTRLTVT.